The clone carrying this T cell receptor beta chain showed up just a few times. Being one base from a much bigger clone, this may be a read error. MiXCR was run by TCRdb on the RACE reads, yielding one entry per CDR3 protein. The repertoire holds 40,000 to 65,000 distinct CDR3 sequences, with about 10% as singletons. Sample time point: patch test 1, 2 weeks after DPC sensitization. Treatment meaning: therapeutic diphenylcyclopropenone sensitization with weekly scalp DPC. Whole blood, unfractionated, served as the material for total RNA extraction. This entry comes from a study of human T cells and chemical hapten exposure. The germline V gene encodes CDR1 SNHLY and CDR2 FYNNEI. This CDR3 is built from 11 residues. The V end was cut by 6 bases, the J end by 12 bases, with 14 bases between.

The chain joins TRBV2 to TRBJ1-2, with D unresolved. This receptor was obtained from a woman in her 40s with alopecia areata. Some clones in this sample may be carry-over from other donors' samples. The sample was whole blood, taken in connection with sensitization to the hapten diphenylcyclopropenone (DPC). CDR3 region: CASRDLSGHTF. The CDR3 bases are TGTGCCAGCAGGGACCTATCGGGCCACACCTTC.